This T cell receptor beta chain was sequenced for a study of cytomegalovirus exposure and HLA in healthy donors. This CDR3 spans 13 amino acids. Deletions cut 6 bases from V and 4 bases from J, with 12 bases between. Germline-derived CDR1 and CDR2 are MRHNA and SNTAGT. Method: immunoSEQ multiplex PCR; TCRdb's copy keeps in-frame clones and lacks some. This sample has roughly 82,000 clones, with approximately 93% found just once. Points on this clone: Its target is not known.

Study outcomes and limitations: The study designated about 160 TCR beta chains cytomegalovirus-associated. Within the approximately 130 validation repertoires, first-cohort TCR clusters tended to co-occur, according to a later analysis.

Donors came from a validation cohort of over a hundred subjects, distinct from the first 666-subject cohort. The genes are TRBV6-4 and TRBJ1-2; TRBD1 might be the D (5 bases). Sequenced sample: PBMCs. This TCR was sampled from a man between 18 and 35 years old in good health and CMV-seronegative. DNA of the CDR3: TGTGCCAGCAGGCACGGGACTGGCTATGGCTACACCTTC. It codes for CASRHGTGYGYTF.